This entry lists 23 T cell receptor beta chains sequenced from one sample in a study of control samples from healthy donors and cancer patients. The table came from immunoSEQ multiplex PCR; TCRdb's copy has only in-frame clones and leaves some out. The sample shows about 410,000 clones, 75% to 95% of them seen only once. The sample comprised PBMCs. The receptors stem from a man aged 40-55 years with head and neck cancer.

This rearrangement joins TRBV4-2 to TRBJ1-4; no reliable D call. The CDR3 loop spans 14 amino acids. In germline, CDR1 is LGHNA, CDR2 YNFKEQ. Trimming left V 1 base short and J 13 bases short, with 16 bases between. The CDR3 DNA follows: TGTGCCAGCAGCCAAGTTCCTCCTTCTAATAGACTGTTTTTT. This sequence encodes CASSQVPPSNRLFF.

The V gene is TRBV10-3, the J gene TRBJ1-4; 7 bases fit TRBD1. CDR1 is ENHRY, CDR2 SYGVKD, per germline. After removal of 6 bases from V and 7 bases from J, the junction contained 8 bases not matched to a gene. CDR3 size: 14 residues. The CDR3: CAISPTGLSEKLFF. DNA for the CDR3: TGTGCCATCAGCCCGACAGGGCTTAGTGAAAAACTGTTTTTT.

The chain employs TRBV7-2 and TRBJ1-1; D remains unclear. The germline gives CDR1 SGHTA, CDR2 FQGNSA. V lost 4 bases, J lost 3 bases, and 9 bases lay in between. This CDR3 contains 13 residues. The CDR3 DNA reads TGTGCCAGCAGCTCGGGGTGGGACACTGAAGCTTTCTTT. It specifies CASSSGWDTEAFF.

The chain is built from TRBV28 and TRBJ1-2, with 10 nucleotides matching TRBD1. With V trimmed by 5 bases and J by 3 bases, 6 bases remained unmatched. The length of the CDR3 is 15 residues. Germline CDR1 reads MDHEN; CDR2 reads SYDVKM. This CDR3 reads CASSLPGTGDYGYTF. The CDR3 coding sequence is TGTGCCAGCAGTCTACCCGGGACAGGGGACTATGGCTACACCTTC.

This clone showed up just once. The V and J genes are TRBV20-1 and TRBJ1-1; D remains ambiguous. The germline V gene has CDR1 DFQATT and CDR2 SNEGSKA (reference sequence). Trimming pared 1 base from V and 7 bases from J, leaving 7 bases between. This CDR3 is 11 amino acids long. CDR3 in DNA: TGCAGTGCTAGAGTAAACTTTGAAGCTTTCTTT. Protein sequence: CSARVNFEAFF.

The chain is built from TRBV11-2 and TRBJ2-5; D is ambiguous. CDR1 and CDR2 from the germline V gene are SGHAT and FQNNGV. CDR3 size: 13 residues. V was clipped by 0 bases and J by 7 bases, with 9 bases between them. The DNA of the CDR3 is TGTGCCAGCAGCTTAGATCGCCGTGGGACCCAGTACTTC. It is translated as CASSLDRRGTQYF.

The CDR3: CAWSERDGYTF. The CDR3 nucleotides are TGTGCCTGGAGTGAGAGGGATGGCTACACCTTC. This chain uses TRBV30 with TRBJ1-2; D is ambiguous. In germline, CDR1 is GTSNPN, CDR2 SVGIG (reference sequence). V dropped 1 base and J dropped 6 bases, with 6 bases sitting between them. The CDR3 has 11 residues.

This clone was seen ten or more times. This chain uses TRBV10-1 with TRBJ2-2; D possibly uses TRBD1 or TRBD2 (5 bases each). This CDR3 contains 15 residues. V lost 2 bases, J lost 1 base, and 8 bases lay in between. In germline, CDR1 is WNHNN, CDR2 SYGVQD (reference sequence). The CDR3 coding sequence is TGCGCCAGCAGTGAGGGGACGGTGAACACCGGGGAGCTGTTTTTT. Its translation: CASSEGTVNTGELFF.

The CDR3 here is CATSNIASGEQFF. CDR3 bases: TGTGCCACCAGTAATATAGCGAGCGGTGAGCAGTTCTTC. The chain links TRBV24-1 to TRBJ2-1; possible D gene TRBD2, 5 bases. Per the germline V gene, CDR1 is KGHDR and CDR2 is SFDVKD. V lost 6 bases and J lost 9, with 14 bases in between. The CDR3 contains 13 residues.

This clone appeared once. The J gene is TRBJ2-7, the V gene TRBV2; 7 bases are shared with TRBD2. Germline CDR1 SNHLY, CDR2 FYNNEI. The CDR3 runs to 14 residues. V gave up 4 bases and J gave up 6 bases; unmatched junction bases: 9. The CDR3 sequence is CASSGAGTGGEQYF. The CDR3 DNA reads TGTGCCAGCAGTGGTGCAGGGACGGGGGGCGAGCAGTACTTC. Variable domain in full (rest from reference TRBV2 and TRBJ2-7): EPEVTQTPSHQVTQMGQEVILRCVPISNHLYFYWYRQILGQKVEFLVSFYNNEISEKSEIFDDQFSVERPDGSNFTLKIRSTKLEDSAMYFCASSGAGTGGEQYFGPGTRLTVT.

This chain links TRBV28 with TRBJ2-1; TRBD2 aligns across 7 bases. The CDR3 is made up of 15 amino acids. V lost 3 bases, J lost 6 bases, and 8 bases stayed unmatched. CDR1 is MDHEN and CDR2 is SYDVKM in the germline V gene. The CDR3, as DNA: TGTGCCAGCAGTTTCGGGACTACCTGGGGCAATGAGCAGTTCTTC. It codes for CASSFGTTWGNEQFF.

The rearrangement links TRBV9 to TRBJ1-3; 9 positions match TRBD1. J gave up 4 bases and V 2 bases, and 19 bases lay outside the gene matches. The CDR3 length is 20 residues. Germline V gene lookup returns CDR1 SGDLS and CDR2 YYNGEE. DNA for the CDR3: TGTGCCAGCAGCGTGCCCCGGGACAGGGTGGACCTGAATATGGGAAACACCATATATTTT. Encoded protein: CASSVPRDRVDLNMGNTIYF.

This clone was detected a few times. This chain uses TRBV14 with TRBJ2-2, with 9 bases lining up with TRBD1. V was pared by 3 bases and J by 4 bases, with 3 bases of the junction left unmatched. Germline V gene lookup returns CDR1 SGHDN and CDR2 FVKESK. The CDR3 covers 15 residues. The CDR3 here is CASSQGTGLTGELFF. In DNA, the CDR3 is TGTGCCAGCAGCCAGGGGACAGGGCTCACCGGGGAGCTGTTTTTT.

V gene TRBV7-3 combines with J gene TRBJ2-1; 7 nucleotides match TRBD1. From germline, CDR1 is SGHTA and CDR2 FQGTGA. Trimming removed 1 base from V and 0 bases from J; junction bases left unmatched: 3. This CDR3 has 16 residues. The CDR3 DNA sequence: TGTGCCAGCAGCTTAAGCGCAGGGGGCTCCTACAATGAGCAGTTCTTC. Translated: CASSLSAGGSYNEQFF.

The chain carries TRBV30 and TRBJ1-1, with unresolved D. The CDR3 has 16 amino acids. The germline V gene has CDR1 GTSNPN and CDR2 SVGIG (reference sequence). Trimming shortened V by 0 bases and J by 3 bases, and 17 bases separated the two germline ends. The CDR3 sequence: CAWSVPRPGRHTEAFF. The CDR3 nucleotides are TGTGCCTGGAGTGTACCCCGACCGGGCCGGCACACTGAAGCTTTCTTT.

J is TRBJ1-1 and V is TRBV27; 7 positions match TRBD1. The CDR3 runs to 13 residues. Germline values: CDR1 MNHEY, CDR2 SMNVEV (reference sequence). V shed 10 bases, J shed 3 bases, and the junction held 8 bases outside the gene matches. This CDR3 is CATAGGRYTEAFF. In DNA form, the CDR3 reads TGTGCCACCGCAGGGGGACGATACACTGAAGCTTTCTTT.

This chain joins TRBV7-8 and TRBJ2-7; D ambiguous. The CDR3 extends over 11 amino acids. The V end lost 5 bases, the J end lost 6 bases, and 8 bases lay between the germline ends. CDR1 SGHVS and CDR2 FQNEAQ come from the germline V gene. The CDR3 spells CASSPTGEQYF. The DNA of the CDR3 is TGTGCCAGCAGCCCCACGGGCGAGCAGTACTTC.

J is TRBJ1-4 and V is TRBV29-1, with a weak D call TRBD1 (5 bases). Trimming removed 3 bases from V and 7 bases from J, with 9 bases in between. The CDR3 is 12 amino acids. Germline V gene data show CDR1 as SQVTM and CDR2 as ANQGSEA. The CDR3 sequence: CSVEMGTEKLFF. The CDR3 region has the DNA TGCAGCGTTGAGATGGGGACTGAAAAACTGTTTTTT.

The chain has TRBV6-5 and TRBJ2-6; no definite D call. The CDR3 contains 14 residues. V lost 7 bases and J lost 1, with 8 bases in between. Germline-derived CDR1 and CDR2 are MNHEY and SVGAGI. CDR3 nucleotide sequence: TGTGCCAGCATTTCGTTGTCTGGGGCCAACGTCCTGACTTTC. It yields the protein CASISLSGANVLTF.

This chain links TRBV19 with TRBJ1-5; 9 bases line up with TRBD1. The CDR3 spans 14 residues. Losses at the gene ends were 4 bases for V and 5 bases for J; bases not matched to a gene: 3. CDR1 is LNHDA and CDR2 is SQIVND in the germline V gene (reference sequence). The CDR3 DNA sequence: TGTGCCAGTAGTACTGGGACAGGGCATCAGCCCCAGCATTTT. It codes for CASSTGTGHQPQHF. Together with reference TRBV19 and TRBJ1-5, the CDR3 gives the full variable domain: DGGITQSPKYLFRKEGQNVTLSCEQNLNHDAMYWYRQDPGQGLRLIYYSQIVNDFQKGDIAEGYSVSREKKESFPLTVTSAQKNPTAFYLCASSTGTGHQPQHFGDGTRLSIL.

V and J are TRBV19 and TRBJ2-6; TRBD1 matches 10 bases. Germline V gene data show CDR1 as LNHDA and CDR2 as SQIVND (reference sequence). This CDR3 spans 16 amino acids. V lost 6 bases to trimming and J lost 4 bases; unmatched junction nucleotides: 6. Written as DNA, the CDR3 is TGTGCCAGTAGGAGACAGGGGGCGGAGGGGGCCAACGTCCTGACTTTC. Translating it yields CASRRQGAEGANVLTF.

This clone has only one observation. The CDR3 bases are TGTGCCAGCAGTCGGACAGGGTCTCTAAAAACGACTAGAGGGTATTACGAGCAGTACTTC. Translated: CASSRTGSLKTTRGYYEQYF. The gene calls are TRBV6-2 or TRBV6-3 and TRBJ2-7; 8 bases line up with TRBD1. Germline trimming cut 5 bases from V and 4 bases from J; bases unmatched to any gene: 25. This CDR3 contains 20 residues. In germline, CDR1 is MNHEY, CDR2 SVGEGT.

The chain joins TRBV2 to TRBJ2-2; tentatively, D is TRBD2 (6 bases). Germline loops: CDR1 SNHLY, CDR2 FYNNEI. This CDR3 spans 13 amino acids. V was pared by 6 bases and J by 9 bases, with 14 bases between. The chain's CDR3 is CASRLGLVRELFF. In DNA form, the CDR3 reads TGTGCCAGCAGGTTGGGACTGGTTAGGGAGCTGTTTTTT.